This T cell receptor beta chain was recorded in a study of identical twins. This clonotype came up many times. Its matching antigen is unknown. A single record per CDR3 protein comes from TCRdb applying MiXCR to the 5' RACE reads. Among about 220,000 distinct CDR3 sequences, 5.5% to 7.5% were seen once, and the ten largest hold roughly 15%. This CDR3 comprises 15 residues. V dropped 6 bases and J dropped 4 bases, with 15 bases sitting between them. Looked up from germline, CDR1 is SGHTA and CDR2 is FQGNSA. Study-wide results and limits: There is a chance that invariant MAIT and iNKT cells partially muddied zero-insertion analyses. Conclusions leaned on cross-sectional statistical analysis and did not track the same donors over time.

The same sample was also studied in work on T cells expressing NK-cell markers. That publication notes: The dominant NKG2C+ clonotypes represented about 1.0-7.0% of CD8+ T cells in over 5 donors. In a few donors, dominant clonotypes made up roughly 28.3-65% of CD3+CD56-NKG2C+ cells.

Sequenced material: CD8+ T cells sorted from blood. The genes are TRBV7-2 and TRBJ2-2; tentatively, D is TRBD2 (6 bases). The clonotype comes from a woman aged 18 to 35 in good health. CDR3 region: CASRAGPGLTGELFF. The CDR3 region has the DNA TGTGCCAGCAGGGCGGGACCAGGGCTCACCGGGGAGCTGTTTTTT.